This T cell receptor beta chain was recorded in a study of blood T cell repertoires in COVID-19. Participants, 18 to 89 years old, spanned approximately 26 US areas. Cohorts were assigned according to the clinical history that participants reported. In Cohort 3, a recovered donor had either two negative PCRs, clearance, or symptom resolution. V lost 1 base to trimming and J lost 3 bases, with 8 bases between them. Germline assignment: CDR1 SEHNR and CDR2 FQNEAQ (reference sequence). The CDR3 totals 14 residues. The method was immunoSEQ multiplex PCR; TCRdb's version includes in-frame clones alone and lacks a portion of them. The sample shows roughly 250,000 clones, approximately 85% of them seen only once.

The sequence was obtained from a woman aged 30 to 39 who had recovered from COVID-19. V and J are TRBV7-9 and TRBJ2-3; TRBD2 is a possible D gene (6 bases). Source material: PBMCs or T cells enriched from blood (not recorded which). The CDR3 protein is CASSLGTNTDTQYF. CDR3 sequence (DNA): TGTGCCAGCAGCTTAGGGACTAATACAGATACGCAGTATTTT.